This TCR beta chain was captured in a study of graft-versus-host responses after intestinal transplantation. Study-level results: Declines in HvG clones occurring early post-transplant were associated with peak circulating GvH clone levels.

The CDR3 has 14 amino acids. From germline, CDR1 is SGDLS and CDR2 YYNGEE. V lost 4 bases and J lost 0, with 10 bases in between. The repertoire was sequenced with immunoSEQ multiplex PCR; TCRdb's copy has only in-frame clones and lacks some. The table lists about 120,000 clones, over 85% of them singletons, with under 0.3% in the top ten. As regards this clone: What it binds is unknown.

The sequenced sample was unstimulated CD4+ T cells sorted from spleen or lymph node cells, obtained before transplant. The rearrangement uses TRBV9 and TRBJ1-2; maybe TRBD1 (5 bases). This clonotype was obtained from a human donor who was the organ donor for an intestinal transplant. CDR3 nucleotide sequence: TGTGCCAGCAGCTTCGGGGGAGCTAACTATGGCTACACCTTC. Translated, it gives CASSFGGANYGYTF.